This T cell receptor beta chain originates from a study of blood T cells in healthy people across ages. A second PCR, run for about 6 to 11 cycles, used a sample-barcoded 5' primer plus a J-beta primer mix. MiXCR, applied by TCRdb to the 5' RACE reads, yields one record per CDR3 protein. The sample has roughly 800,000 distinct CDR3 sequences, 58% seen once; the top ten hold roughly 22%. The germline V gene has CDR1 MNHEY and CDR2 SVGAGI. The CDR3 sequence is 14 residues long. V dropped 6 bases and J dropped 6 bases, with 17 bases sitting between them. What was sequenced was blood. The TCR originated in a man aged 30 to 39 in good health. This sequence joins TRBV6-5 and TRBJ1-2; maybe TRBD1 (6 bases). CDR3 loop: CASSRERGGHGYTF. The CDR3 nucleotides read TGTGCCAGCAGCCGCGAGAGGGGGGGCCATGGCTACACCTTC.